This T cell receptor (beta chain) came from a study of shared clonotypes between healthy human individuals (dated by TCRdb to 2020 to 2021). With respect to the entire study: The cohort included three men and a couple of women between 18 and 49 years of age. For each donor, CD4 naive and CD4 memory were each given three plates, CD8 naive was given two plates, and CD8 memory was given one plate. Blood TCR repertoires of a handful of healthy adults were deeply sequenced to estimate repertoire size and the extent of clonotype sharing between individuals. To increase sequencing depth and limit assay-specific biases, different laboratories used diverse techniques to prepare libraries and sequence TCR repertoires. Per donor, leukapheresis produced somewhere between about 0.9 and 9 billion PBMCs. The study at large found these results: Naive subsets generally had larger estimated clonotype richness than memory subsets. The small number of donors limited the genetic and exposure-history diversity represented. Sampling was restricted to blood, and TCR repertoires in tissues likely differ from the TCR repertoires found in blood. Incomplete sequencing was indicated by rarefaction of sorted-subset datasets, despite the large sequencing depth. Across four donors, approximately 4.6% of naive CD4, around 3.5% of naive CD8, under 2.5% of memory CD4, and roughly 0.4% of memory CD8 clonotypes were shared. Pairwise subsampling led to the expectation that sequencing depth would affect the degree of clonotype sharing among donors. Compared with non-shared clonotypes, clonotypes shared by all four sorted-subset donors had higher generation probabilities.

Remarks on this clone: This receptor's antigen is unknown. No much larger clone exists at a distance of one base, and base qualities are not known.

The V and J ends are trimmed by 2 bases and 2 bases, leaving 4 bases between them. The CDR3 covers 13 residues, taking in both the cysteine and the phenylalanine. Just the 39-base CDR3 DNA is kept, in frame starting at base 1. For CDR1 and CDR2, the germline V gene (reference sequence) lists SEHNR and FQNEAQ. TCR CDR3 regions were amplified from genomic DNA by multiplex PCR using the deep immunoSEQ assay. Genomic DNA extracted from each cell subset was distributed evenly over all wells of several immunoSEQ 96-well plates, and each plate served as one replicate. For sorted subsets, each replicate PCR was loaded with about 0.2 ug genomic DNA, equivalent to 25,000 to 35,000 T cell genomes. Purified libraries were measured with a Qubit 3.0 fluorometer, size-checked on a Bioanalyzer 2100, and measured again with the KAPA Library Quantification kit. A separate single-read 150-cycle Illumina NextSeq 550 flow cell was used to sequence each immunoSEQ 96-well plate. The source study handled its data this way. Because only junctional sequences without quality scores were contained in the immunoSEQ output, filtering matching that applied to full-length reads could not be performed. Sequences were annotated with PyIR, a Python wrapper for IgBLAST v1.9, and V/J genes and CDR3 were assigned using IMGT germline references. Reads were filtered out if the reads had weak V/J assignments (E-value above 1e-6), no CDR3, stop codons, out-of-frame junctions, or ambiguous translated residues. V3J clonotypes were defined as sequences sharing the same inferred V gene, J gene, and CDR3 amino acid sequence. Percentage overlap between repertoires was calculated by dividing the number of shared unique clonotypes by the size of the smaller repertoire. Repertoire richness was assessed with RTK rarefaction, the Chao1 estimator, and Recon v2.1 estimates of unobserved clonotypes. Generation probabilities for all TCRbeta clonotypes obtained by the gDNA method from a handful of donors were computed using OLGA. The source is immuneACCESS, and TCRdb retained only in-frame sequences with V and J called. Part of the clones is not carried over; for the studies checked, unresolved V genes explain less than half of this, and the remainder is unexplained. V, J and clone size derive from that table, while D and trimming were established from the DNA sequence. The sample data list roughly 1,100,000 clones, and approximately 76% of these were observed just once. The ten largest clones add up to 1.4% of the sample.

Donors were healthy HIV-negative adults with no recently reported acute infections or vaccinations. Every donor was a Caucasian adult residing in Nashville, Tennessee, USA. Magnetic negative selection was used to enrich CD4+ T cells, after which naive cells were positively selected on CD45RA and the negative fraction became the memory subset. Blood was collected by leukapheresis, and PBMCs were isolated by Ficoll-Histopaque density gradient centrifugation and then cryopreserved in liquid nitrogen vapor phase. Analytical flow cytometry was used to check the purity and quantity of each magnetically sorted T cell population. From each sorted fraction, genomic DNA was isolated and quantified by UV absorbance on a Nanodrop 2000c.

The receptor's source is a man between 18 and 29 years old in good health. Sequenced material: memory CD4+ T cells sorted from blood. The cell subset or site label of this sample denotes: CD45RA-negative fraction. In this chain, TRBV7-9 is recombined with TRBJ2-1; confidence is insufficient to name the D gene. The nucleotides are TGTGCCAGCAGCTTATTGACCTACAATGAGCAGTTCTTC. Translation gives CASSLLTYNEQFF. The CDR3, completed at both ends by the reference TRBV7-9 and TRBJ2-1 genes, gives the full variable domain DTGVSQNPRHKITKRGQNVTFRCDPISEHNRLYWYRQTLGQGPEFLTYFQNEAQLEKSRLLSDRFSAERPKGSFSTLEIQRTEQGDSAMYLCASSLLTYNEQFFGPGTRLTVL.